This T cell receptor beta chain was sequenced in a study of CD4 and CD8 cells across lung adenocarcinoma regions. In its sample, this clonotype is medium-sized. Localized lung adenocarcinoma, a non-small cell lung cancer, affected the donors. TCRdb independently ran MiXCR on the PCR reads; one entry per CDR3 protein. The sample carries about 25,000 distinct CDR3 sequences, almost 50% recorded once. The V and J ends lost 3 bases and 0 bases respectively, with 25 bases between them. Germline lookup yields CDR1 SGHTA and CDR2 FQGNSA. CDR3 size: 20 residues. Input material: CD8+ T cells from the center of a lung tumor. V gene TRBV7-2 combines with J gene TRBJ2-3; D tentatively fits TRBD1 or TRBD2 (5 bases each). The TCR sequence derives from a male donor with lung adenocarcinoma. The CD4 and CD8 labels of this study may be unreliable. CDR3 loop: CASSFNTDELRDPSTDTQYF. The CDR3 DNA is TGTGCCAGCAGCTTTAATACAGATGAGTTGAGGGACCCTAGCACAGATACGCAGTATTTT.